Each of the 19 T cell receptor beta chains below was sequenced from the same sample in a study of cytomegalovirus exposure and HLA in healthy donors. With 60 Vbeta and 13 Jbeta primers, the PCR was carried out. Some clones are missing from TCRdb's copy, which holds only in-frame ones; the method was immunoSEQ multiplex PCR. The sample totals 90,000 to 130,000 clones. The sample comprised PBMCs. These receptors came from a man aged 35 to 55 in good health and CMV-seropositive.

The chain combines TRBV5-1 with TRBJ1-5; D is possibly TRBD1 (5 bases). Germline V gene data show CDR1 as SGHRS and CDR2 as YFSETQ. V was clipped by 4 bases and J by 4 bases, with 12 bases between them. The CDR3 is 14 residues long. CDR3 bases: TGCGCCAGCAGCCGGGGGACGGGTAATCAGCCCCAGCATTTT. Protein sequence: CASSRGTGNQPQHF.

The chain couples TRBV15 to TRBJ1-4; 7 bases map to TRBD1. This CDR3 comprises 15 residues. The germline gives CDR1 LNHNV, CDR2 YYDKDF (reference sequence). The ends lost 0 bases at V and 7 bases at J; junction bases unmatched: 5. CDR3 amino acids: CATSRDEGAVEKLFF. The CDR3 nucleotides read TGTGCCACCAGCAGAGATGAGGGGGCGGTTGAAAAACTGTTTTTT.

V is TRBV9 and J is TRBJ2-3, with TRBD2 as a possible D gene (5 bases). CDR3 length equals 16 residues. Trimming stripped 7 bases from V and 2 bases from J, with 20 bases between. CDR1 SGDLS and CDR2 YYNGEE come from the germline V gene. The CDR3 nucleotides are TGTGCCAGCCTACCGGGAAGGGCGGGTTCCACAGATACGCAGTATTTT. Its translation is CASLPGRAGSTDTQYF.

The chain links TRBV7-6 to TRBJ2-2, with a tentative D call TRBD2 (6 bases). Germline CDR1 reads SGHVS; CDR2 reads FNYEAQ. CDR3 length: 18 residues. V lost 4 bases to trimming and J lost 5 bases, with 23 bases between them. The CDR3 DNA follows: TGTGCCAGCAGCTCGACCCCTTCCTTGGGGGGACTGACCGGGGAGCTGTTTTTT. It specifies CASSSTPSLGGLTGELFF.

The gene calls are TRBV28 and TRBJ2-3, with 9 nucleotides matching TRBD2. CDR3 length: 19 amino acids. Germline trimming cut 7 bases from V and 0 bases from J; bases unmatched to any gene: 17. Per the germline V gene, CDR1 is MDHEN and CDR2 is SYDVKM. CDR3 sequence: CASTNPGGVAGASTDTQYF. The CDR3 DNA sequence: TGTGCCAGCACTAACCCTGGGGGGGTAGCGGGAGCTAGCACAGATACGCAGTATTTT.

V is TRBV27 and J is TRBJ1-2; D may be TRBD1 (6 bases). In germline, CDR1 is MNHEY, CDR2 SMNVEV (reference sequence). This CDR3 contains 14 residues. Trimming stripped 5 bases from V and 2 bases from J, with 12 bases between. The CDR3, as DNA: TGTGCCAGCAGTACGCTTACAGGGAACTATGGCTACACCTTC. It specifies CASSTLTGNYGYTF.

The CDR3 nucleotides are TGTGCCAGCAGCCCGGGAGGGGCAGATACGCAGTATTTT. As protein: CASSPGGADTQYF. This chain uses TRBV7-6 with TRBJ2-3, with 8 positions matching TRBD2. The germline V gene has CDR1 SGHVS and CDR2 FNYEAQ. CDR3 length equals 13 residues. After removal of 5 bases from V and 4 bases from J, the junction contained 2 bases not matched to a gene.

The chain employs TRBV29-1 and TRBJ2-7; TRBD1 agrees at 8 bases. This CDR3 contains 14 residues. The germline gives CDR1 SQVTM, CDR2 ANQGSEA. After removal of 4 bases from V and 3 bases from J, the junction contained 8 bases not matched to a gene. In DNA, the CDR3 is TGCAGCGTTGGGGCCACAGGGGGTCTCTACGAGCAGTACTTC. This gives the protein CSVGATGGLYEQYF.

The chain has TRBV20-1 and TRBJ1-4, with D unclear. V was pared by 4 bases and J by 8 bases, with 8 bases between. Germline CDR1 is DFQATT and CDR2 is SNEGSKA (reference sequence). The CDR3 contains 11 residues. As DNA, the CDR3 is TGCAGTGCTACTAGTCGGGAAAAACTGTTTTTT. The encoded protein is CSATSREKLFF.

The DNA for the CDR3 is TGTGCCAGCAGCTTCCGACGGGAGGGCTCCTACAATGAGCAGTTCTTC. This sequence encodes CASSFRREGSYNEQFF. The chain carries TRBV5-6 and TRBJ2-1; 8 positions match TRBD2. V lost 2 bases and J lost 0; bases outside the gene matches: 4. The CDR3 is 16 residues long. CDR1 is SGHDT and CDR2 is YYEEEE in the germline V gene.

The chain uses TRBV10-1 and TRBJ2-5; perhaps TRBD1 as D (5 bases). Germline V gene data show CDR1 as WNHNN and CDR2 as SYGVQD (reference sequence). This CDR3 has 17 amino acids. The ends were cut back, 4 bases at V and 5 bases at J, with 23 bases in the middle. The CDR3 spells CASSVPSQGHPRETQYF. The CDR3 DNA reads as TGCGCCAGCAGTGTTCCCTCCCAGGGCCACCCACGGGAGACCCAGTACTTC.

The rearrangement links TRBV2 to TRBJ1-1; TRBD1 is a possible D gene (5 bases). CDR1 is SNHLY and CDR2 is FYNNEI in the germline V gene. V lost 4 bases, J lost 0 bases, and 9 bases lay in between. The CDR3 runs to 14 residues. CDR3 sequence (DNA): TGTGCCAGCAGTGCCCAGGGCTTGAACACTGAAGCTTTCTTT. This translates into CASSAQGLNTEAFF.

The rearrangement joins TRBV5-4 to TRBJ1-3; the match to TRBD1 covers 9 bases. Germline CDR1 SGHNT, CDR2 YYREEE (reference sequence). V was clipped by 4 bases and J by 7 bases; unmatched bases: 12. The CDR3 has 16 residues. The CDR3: CASSLEPGQGWNTIYF. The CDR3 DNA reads TGTGCCAGCAGCCTAGAACCCGGACAGGGGTGGAACACCATATATTTT. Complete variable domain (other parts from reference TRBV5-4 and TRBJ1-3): ETGVTQSPTHLIKTRGQQVTLRCSSQSGHNTVSWYQQALGQGPQFIFQYYREEENGRGNFPPRFSGLQFPNYSSELNVNALELDDSALYLCASSLEPGQGWNTIYFGEGSWLTVV.

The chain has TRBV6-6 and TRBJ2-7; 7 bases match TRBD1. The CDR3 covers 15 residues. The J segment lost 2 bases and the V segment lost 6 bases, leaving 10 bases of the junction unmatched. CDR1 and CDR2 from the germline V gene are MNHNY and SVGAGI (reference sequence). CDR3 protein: CASSPPKDRAYEQYF. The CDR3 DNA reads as TGTGCCAGCAGCCCTCCGAAAGACAGGGCCTACGAGCAGTACTTC.

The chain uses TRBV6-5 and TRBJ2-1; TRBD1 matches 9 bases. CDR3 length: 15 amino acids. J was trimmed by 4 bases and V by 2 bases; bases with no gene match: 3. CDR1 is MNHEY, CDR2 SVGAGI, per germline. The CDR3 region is CASSYGQGRYNEQFF. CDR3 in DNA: TGTGCCAGCAGTTACGGACAGGGGAGATACAATGAGCAGTTCTTC.

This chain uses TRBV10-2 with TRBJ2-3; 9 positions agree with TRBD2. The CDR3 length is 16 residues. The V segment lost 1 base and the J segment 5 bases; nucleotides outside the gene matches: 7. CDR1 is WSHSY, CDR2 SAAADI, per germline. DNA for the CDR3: TGCGCCAGCAGTGAGTTTGCGGGAGGGCCGAAAGATACGCAGTATTTT. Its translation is CASSEFAGGPKDTQYF.

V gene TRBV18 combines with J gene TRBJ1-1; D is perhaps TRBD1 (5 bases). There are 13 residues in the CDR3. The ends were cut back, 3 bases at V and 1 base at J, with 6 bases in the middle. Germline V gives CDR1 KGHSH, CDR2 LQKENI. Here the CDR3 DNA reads TGTGCCAGCTCACCGGGGGGGAACACTGAAGCTTTCTTT. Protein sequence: CASSPGGNTEAFF.

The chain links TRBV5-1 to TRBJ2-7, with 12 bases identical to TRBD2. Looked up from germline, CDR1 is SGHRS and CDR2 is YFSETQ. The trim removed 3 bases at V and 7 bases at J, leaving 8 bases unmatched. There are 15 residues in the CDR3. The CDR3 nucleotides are TGCGCCAGCAGCTCCTCCAGACTAGCGGGAGTTGAGCAGTACTTC. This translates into CASSSSRLAGVEQYF.

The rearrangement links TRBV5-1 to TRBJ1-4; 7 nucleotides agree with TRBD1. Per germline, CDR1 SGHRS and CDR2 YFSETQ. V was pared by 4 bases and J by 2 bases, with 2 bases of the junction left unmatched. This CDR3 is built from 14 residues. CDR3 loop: CASSRQGTNEKLFF. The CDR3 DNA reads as TGCGCCAGCAGCCGACAGGGTACTAATGAAAAACTGTTTTTT.